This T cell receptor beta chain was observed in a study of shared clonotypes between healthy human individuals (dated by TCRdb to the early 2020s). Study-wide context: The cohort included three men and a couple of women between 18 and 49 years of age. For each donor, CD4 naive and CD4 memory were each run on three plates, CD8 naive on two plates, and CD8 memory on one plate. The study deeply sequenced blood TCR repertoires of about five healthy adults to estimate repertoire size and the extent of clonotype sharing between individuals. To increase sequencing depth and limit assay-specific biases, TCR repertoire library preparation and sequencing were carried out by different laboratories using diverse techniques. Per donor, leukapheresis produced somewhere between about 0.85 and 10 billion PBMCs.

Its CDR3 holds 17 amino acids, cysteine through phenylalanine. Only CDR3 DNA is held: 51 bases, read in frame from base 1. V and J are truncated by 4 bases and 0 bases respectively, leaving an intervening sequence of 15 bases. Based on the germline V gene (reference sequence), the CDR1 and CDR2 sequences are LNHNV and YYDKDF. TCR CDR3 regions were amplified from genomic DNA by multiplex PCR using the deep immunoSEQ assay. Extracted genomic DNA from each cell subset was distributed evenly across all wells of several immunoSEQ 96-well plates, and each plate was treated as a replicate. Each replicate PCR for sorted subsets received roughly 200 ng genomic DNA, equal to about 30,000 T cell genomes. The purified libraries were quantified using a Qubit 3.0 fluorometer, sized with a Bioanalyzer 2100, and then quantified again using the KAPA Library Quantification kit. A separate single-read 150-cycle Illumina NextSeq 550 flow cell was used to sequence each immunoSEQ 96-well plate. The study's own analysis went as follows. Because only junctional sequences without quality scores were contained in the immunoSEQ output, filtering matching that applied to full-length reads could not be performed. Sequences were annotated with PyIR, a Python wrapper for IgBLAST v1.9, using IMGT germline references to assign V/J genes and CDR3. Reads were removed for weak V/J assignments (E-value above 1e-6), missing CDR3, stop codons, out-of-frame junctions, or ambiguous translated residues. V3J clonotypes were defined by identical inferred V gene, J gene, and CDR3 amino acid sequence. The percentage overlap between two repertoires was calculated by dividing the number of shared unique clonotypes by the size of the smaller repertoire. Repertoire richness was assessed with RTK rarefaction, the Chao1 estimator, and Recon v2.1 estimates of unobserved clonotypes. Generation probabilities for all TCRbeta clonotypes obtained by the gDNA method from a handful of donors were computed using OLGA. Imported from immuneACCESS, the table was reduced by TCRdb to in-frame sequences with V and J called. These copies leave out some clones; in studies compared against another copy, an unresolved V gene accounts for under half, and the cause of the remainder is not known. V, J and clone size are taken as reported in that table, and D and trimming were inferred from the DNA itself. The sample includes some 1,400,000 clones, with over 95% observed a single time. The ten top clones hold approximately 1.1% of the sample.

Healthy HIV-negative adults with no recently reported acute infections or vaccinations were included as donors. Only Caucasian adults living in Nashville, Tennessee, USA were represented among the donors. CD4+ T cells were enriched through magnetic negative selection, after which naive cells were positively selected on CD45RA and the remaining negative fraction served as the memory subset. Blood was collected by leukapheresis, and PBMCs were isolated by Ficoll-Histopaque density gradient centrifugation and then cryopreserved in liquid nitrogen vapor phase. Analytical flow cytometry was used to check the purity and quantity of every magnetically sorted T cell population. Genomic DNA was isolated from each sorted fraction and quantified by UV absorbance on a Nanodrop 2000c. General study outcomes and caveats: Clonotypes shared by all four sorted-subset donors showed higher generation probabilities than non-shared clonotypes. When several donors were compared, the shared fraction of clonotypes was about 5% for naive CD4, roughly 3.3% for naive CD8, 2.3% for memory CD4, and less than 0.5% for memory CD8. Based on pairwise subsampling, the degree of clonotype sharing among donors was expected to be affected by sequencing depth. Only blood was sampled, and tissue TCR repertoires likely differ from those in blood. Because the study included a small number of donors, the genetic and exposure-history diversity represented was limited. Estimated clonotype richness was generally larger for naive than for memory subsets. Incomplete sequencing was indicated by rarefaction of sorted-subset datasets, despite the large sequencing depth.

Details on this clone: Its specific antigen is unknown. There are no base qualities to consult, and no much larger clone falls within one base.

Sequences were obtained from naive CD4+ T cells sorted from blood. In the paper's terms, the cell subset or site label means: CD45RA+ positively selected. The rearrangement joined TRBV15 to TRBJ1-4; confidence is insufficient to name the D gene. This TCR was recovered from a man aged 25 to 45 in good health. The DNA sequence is TGTGCCACCAGCAACGGACCGAGTAGAACAACTAATGAAAAACTGTTTTTT. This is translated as CATSNGPSRTTNEKLFF.